Below are 19 T cell receptor beta chains sequenced from a single sample in a study of cytomegalovirus exposure and HLA in healthy donors. PCR primers comprised 60 Vbeta and 13 Jbeta primers. Sequencing used immunoSEQ multiplex PCR; TCRdb keeps in-frame clones, though not all of them. This sample has about 130,000 clones, with about 80% found just once. Sequenced sample: PBMCs. These receptors were collected from a boy aged 2 to 10 in good health and CMV-seronegative.

The chain has TRBV11-2 and TRBJ1-2, with D uncertain. Germline-derived CDR1 and CDR2 are SGHAT and FQNNGV. This CDR3 contains 13 residues. Trimming shortened V by 1 base and J by 5 bases, and 8 bases separated the two germline ends. CDR3 residues: CASSLGTGYGYTF. CDR3 in DNA: TGTGCCAGCAGCTTAGGGACGGGATATGGCTACACCTTC. Using reference TRBV11-2 and TRBJ1-2 for the parts outside the CDR3, the full variable domain is EAGVAQSPRYKIIEKRQSVAFWCNPISGHATLYWYQQILGQGPKLLIQFQNNGVVDDSQLPKDRFSAERLKGVDSTLKIQPAKLEDSAVYLCASSLGTGYGYTFGSGTRLTVV.

This chain uses TRBV30 with TRBJ2-5; D remains ambiguous. The CDR3 consists of 12 residues. The ends were cut back, 5 bases at V and 1 base at J, with 8 bases in the middle. From germline, CDR1 is GTSNPN and CDR2 SVGIG (reference sequence). CDR3 coding DNA: TGTGCCTGGCGCGGATCCCAAGAGACCCAGTACTTC. Protein product: CAWRGSQETQYF. Looking up the rest from reference TRBV30 and TRBJ2-5 gives the full variable domain: SQTIHQWPATLVQPVGSPLSLECTVEGTSNPNLYWYRQAAGRGLQLLFYSVGIGQISSEVPQNLSASRPQDRQFILSSKKLLLSDSGFYLCAWRGSQETQYFGPGTRLLVL.

The rearrangement uses TRBV6-5 and TRBJ1-4; TRBD1 is a possible D gene (5 bases). In germline, CDR1 is MNHEY, CDR2 SVGAGI. The CDR3 extends over 12 amino acids. V dropped 7 bases and J dropped 10 bases, with 13 bases sitting between them. The CDR3: CASINERGKLFF. The CDR3, as DNA: TGTGCCAGCATCAACGAAAGGGGAAAACTGTTTTTT.

This clone was seen only once. The chain couples TRBV30 to TRBJ1-1; D might be TRBD1 (5 bases). V dropped 0 bases and J dropped 3 bases, with 14 bases sitting between them. This CDR3 comprises 15 residues. Germline loops: CDR1 GTSNPN, CDR2 SVGIG (reference sequence). CDR3 DNA: TGTGCCTGGAGTGTAGGGGTAGGGGTGGACACTGAAGCTTTCTTT. Translated, it gives CAWSVGVGVDTEAFF. The whole variable domain, filled in from reference TRBV30 and TRBJ1-1, reads SQTIHQWPATLVQPVGSPLSLECTVEGTSNPNLYWYRQAAGRGLQLLFYSVGIGQISSEVPQNLSASRPQDRQFILSSKKLLLSDSGFYLCAWSVGVGVDTEAFFGQGTRLTVV.

The J gene is TRBJ2-7, the V gene TRBV5-6, with 9 bases fitting TRBD2. CDR3 size: 15 residues. Losses at the gene ends were 2 bases for V and 2 bases for J; bases not matched to a gene: 5. Germline V gives CDR1 SGHDT, CDR2 YYEEEE. The CDR3 bases are TGTGCCAGCAGCTTACTAGCGGGCGAAACCTACGAGCAGTACTTC. Its translation is CASSLLAGETYEQYF.

This chain connects TRBV25-1 to TRBJ1-2; D gene ambiguous. The CDR3 contains 13 residues. Looked up from germline, CDR1 is MGHDK and CDR2 is SYGVNS. Trimming took 5 bases from V and 5 from J, leaving 12 bases between them. The CDR3 DNA reads as TGTGCCAGCAGTCCTAGGACTGATTATGGCTACACCTTC. Protein sequence: CASSPRTDYGYTF.

CDR3: CASSFGTNTDTQYF. CDR3 bases: TGTGCCAGCAGCTTTGGGACTAACACAGATACGCAGTATTTT. This chain uses TRBV5-5 with TRBJ2-3; 7 nucleotides match TRBD2. CDR3 length: 14 residues. Germline loops: CDR1 SGHKS, CDR2 YYEKEE (reference sequence). After removal of 2 bases from V and 2 bases from J, the junction contained 2 bases not matched to a gene.

The rearrangement uses TRBV29-1 and TRBJ1-1, with D possibly TRBD1 on 6 matching bases. The CDR3 length is 11 residues. Trimming cost V 0 bases and J 11 bases, with 10 bases left between them. The germline CDR1 and CDR2 sequences are SQVTM and ANQGSEA. The CDR3 protein is CSVEEGQGAFF. DNA for the CDR3: TGCAGCGTTGAAGAGGGGCAGGGGGCTTTCTTT. Full variable domain (rest looked up from reference TRBV29-1 and TRBJ1-1): SAVISQKPSRDICQRGTSLTIQCQVDSQVTMMFWYRQQPGQSLTLIATANQGSEATYESGFVIDKFPISRPNLTFSTLTVSNMSPEDSSIYLCSVEEGQGAFFGQGTRLTVV.

This rearrangement joins TRBV6-5 to TRBJ2-5, with a weak D call TRBD1 (5 bases). V shed 0 bases and J shed 5 bases, with 13 bases lying between them. The CDR3 is 15 residues long. Germline V CDR1 and CDR2: MNHEY, SVGAGI. CDR3 coding DNA: TGTGCCAGCAGTTACTCGCAAGGGGCCCATGAGACCCAGTACTTC. Translated, it gives CASSYSQGAHETQYF.

The gene calls are TRBV4-2 and TRBJ2-1, with no clear D. The V end was cut by 0 bases, the J end by 12 bases, with 18 bases between. Germline V CDR1 and CDR2: LGHNA, YNFKEQ. The CDR3 runs 15 residues. Here the CDR3 reads CASSQDIEAAPGQFF. For the CDR3, the DNA is TGTGCCAGCAGCCAAGATATTGAGGCGGCTCCTGGGCAGTTCTTC.

V usage is TRBV19 and J usage is TRBJ1-1; D remains unclear. Germline V lookup: CDR1 LNHDA, CDR2 SQIVND (reference sequence). Trimming pared 2 bases from V and 1 base from J, leaving 11 bases between. The length of the CDR3 is 15 residues. The CDR3 sequence is CASSIHLQANTEAFF. The CDR3, as DNA: TGTGCCAGTAGTATACACCTTCAGGCGAACACTGAAGCTTTCTTT. Full variable domain (missing parts from reference TRBV19 and TRBJ1-1): DGGITQSPKYLFRKEGQNVTLSCEQNLNHDAMYWYRQDPGQGLRLIYYSQIVNDFQKGDIAEGYSVSREKKESFPLTVTSAQKNPTAFYLCASSIHLQANTEAFFGQGTRLTVV.

The J gene is TRBJ2-1, the V gene TRBV28, with 7 bases that match TRBD1. The CDR3 covers 16 residues. The trim removed 5 bases at V and 1 base at J, leaving 8 bases unmatched. Per the germline V gene, CDR1 is MDHEN and CDR2 is SYDVKM. The CDR3 DNA reads TGTGCCAGCAGTGGGGACAGCTCATGGTCCTACAATGAGCAGTTCTTC. It is translated as CASSGDSSWSYNEQFF.

The V call is TRBV25-1, the J call TRBJ2-5; TRBD1 agrees at 7 bases. Germline V gene data show CDR1 as MGHDK and CDR2 as SYGVNS. CDR3 length: 16 amino acids. V was pared by 2 bases and J by 1 base, with 7 bases of the junction left unmatched. For the CDR3, the DNA is TGTGCCAGCAGTGAACCCAAGACAGGGCCCCAAGAGACCCAGTACTTC. This sequence encodes CASSEPKTGPQETQYF. Combining the CDR3 with reference TRBV25-1 and TRBJ2-5 gives the whole variable domain EADIYQTPRYLVIGTGKKITLECSQTMGHDKMYWYQQDPGMELHLIHYSYGVNSTEKGDLSSESTVSRIRTEHFPLTLESARPSHTSQYLCASSEPKTGPQETQYFGPGTRLLVL.

This chain joins TRBV27 and TRBJ2-1; D might be TRBD1 (6 bases). This CDR3 is built from 14 residues. V lost 2 bases, J lost 7 bases, and 12 bases lay in between. Germline-derived CDR1 and CDR2 are MNHEY and SMNVEV (reference sequence). CDR3 nucleotides: TGTGCCAGCAGTTTACAGGGGCGCAGGAATGAGCAGTTCTTC. This sequence encodes CASSLQGRRNEQFF.

CDR3 in amino acids: CASSVGGDTVKYTF. In nucleotides, the CDR3 is TGTGCCAGCAGCGTTGGGGGCGATACTGTAAAATACACCTTC. The chain recombines TRBV9 with TRBJ1-2; maybe TRBD1 (6 bases). This CDR3 is built from 14 residues. Germline lookup yields CDR1 SGDLS and CDR2 YYNGEE. V lost 2 bases, J lost 11 bases, and 19 bases lay in between.

The CDR3 loop reads CASSSSGASSYEQYF. The CDR3 DNA follows: TGCGCCAGCAGCTCCAGCGGGGCCAGCTCCTACGAGCAGTACTTC. The rearrangement joins TRBV5-1 to TRBJ2-7; TRBD2 matches 7 bases. Germline CDR1 reads SGHRS; CDR2 reads YFSETQ. The CDR3 is 15 amino acids. Trimming removed 3 bases from V and 0 bases from J; junction bases left unmatched: 6.

Here the CDR3 reads CASNSRGQRGGPKDTQYF. The CDR3 DNA reads TGTGCCAGCAACTCCCGGGGCCAGCGGGGGGGCCCTAAAGATACGCAGTATTTT. The chain combines TRBV7-2 with TRBJ2-3; 10 nucleotides align to TRBD2. The CDR3 contains 18 residues. Trimming at V came to 7 bases and at J to 5 bases, leaving 18 bases not matched to a gene. The germline gives CDR1 SGHTA, CDR2 FQGNSA.

The chain has TRBV29-1 and TRBJ1-1; 9 nucleotides match TRBD1. There are 13 residues in the CDR3. Germline CDR1 is SQVTM and CDR2 is ANQGSEA. V was clipped by 5 bases and J by 1 base; unmatched bases: 2. CDR3: CSVQGQGNTEAFF. DNA for the CDR3: TGCAGCGTTCAGGGACAGGGGAACACTGAAGCTTTCTTT.

CDR3: CASSLEGVKKQPQHF. In DNA form, the CDR3 reads TGTGCCAGCAGTTTAGAAGGGGTGAAAAAACAGCCCCAGCATTTT. The chain employs TRBV27 and TRBJ1-5, with a weak D call TRBD1 (5 bases). This CDR3 spans 15 amino acids. The V gene's germline CDR1 is MNHEY and CDR2 SMNVEV (reference sequence). V shed 2 bases and J shed 7 bases, with 15 bases lying between them.